This T cell receptor beta chain comes out of a study of blood T cell repertoires in COVID-19. The data were produced by immunoSEQ multiplex PCR, yet TCRdb's version contains in-frame clones alone and is incomplete. The data show approximately 140,000 clones, with roughly 85% seen just once and roughly 3.4% held by the top ten. CDR1 is LNHDA, CDR2 SQIVND, per germline (reference sequence). CDR3 length: 15 residues. V lost 7 bases and J 1 base, leaving 16 bases between the germline ends. Material for sequencing was peripheral blood. The rearrangement uses TRBV19 and TRBJ2-5; D is perhaps TRBD1 (5 bases). The sequence came from a man between 60 and 70 years old with acute or convalescent COVID-19. CDR3 loop: CASTEGQGRQETQYF. Written as DNA, the CDR3 is TGTGCCAGTACGGAAGGGCAGGGTCGCCAAGAGACCCAGTACTTC.